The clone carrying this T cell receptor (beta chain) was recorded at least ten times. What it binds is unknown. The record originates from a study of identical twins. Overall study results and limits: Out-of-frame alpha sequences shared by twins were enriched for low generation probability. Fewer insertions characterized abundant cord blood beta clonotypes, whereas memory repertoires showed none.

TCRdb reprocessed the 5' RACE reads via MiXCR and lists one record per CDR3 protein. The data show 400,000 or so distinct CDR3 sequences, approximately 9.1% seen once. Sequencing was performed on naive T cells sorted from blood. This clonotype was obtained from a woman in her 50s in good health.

CDR3 nucleotides: TGTGCCAGCAGCGCTCTGACAGGAAAGGGGTTCTATGGCTACACCTTC. Its translation: CASSALTGKGFYGYTF. The chain carries TRBV6-5 and TRBJ1-2, with D possibly TRBD1 on 6 matching bases. Germline CDR1 is MNHEY and CDR2 is SVGAGI. Trimming pared 6 bases from V and 4 bases from J, leaving 21 bases between. The CDR3 extends over 16 amino acids.